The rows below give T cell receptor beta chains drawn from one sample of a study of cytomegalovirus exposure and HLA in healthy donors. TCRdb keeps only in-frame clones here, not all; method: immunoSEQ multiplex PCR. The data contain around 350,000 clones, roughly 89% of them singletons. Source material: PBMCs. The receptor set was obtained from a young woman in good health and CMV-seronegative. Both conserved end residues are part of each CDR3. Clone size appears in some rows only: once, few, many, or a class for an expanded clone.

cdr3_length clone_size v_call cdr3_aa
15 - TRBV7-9 CASSSSRTEDHGYTF
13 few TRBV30 CAWSAHELGEQFF
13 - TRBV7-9 CASSLALYTEAFF
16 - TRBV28 CASSGGEGLPPYEQYF
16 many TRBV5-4 CASSPEEAVRNTEAFF
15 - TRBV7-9 CASSLVGGVGYEQYF
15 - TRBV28 CASSTLHEGNEKLFF
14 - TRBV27 CASAAGTGSYEQYF
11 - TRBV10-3 CAIGQYNEQFF
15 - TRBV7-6 CASSPSRARGEKLFF
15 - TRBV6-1 CASIIARSSPYEQFF
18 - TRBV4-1 CASSQGLMTELSNQPQHF
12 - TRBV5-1 CASSAVAGGYTF
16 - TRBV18 CASSPRSLAGKETQYF
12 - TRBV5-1 CASSLAGSEQFF
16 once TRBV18 CASSLDRVGNYSPLHF
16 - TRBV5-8 CASTPITSGSSYEQYF
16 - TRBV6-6 CASRPGLHGFSQPQHF
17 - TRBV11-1 CASSPTGGPGRDYGYTF
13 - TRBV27 CASSLTGDNEQFF
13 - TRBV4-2 CASSQRENNEQFF
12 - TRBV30 CAWSVRTEKLFF
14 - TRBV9 CASSPLVTTGELFF
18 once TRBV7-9 CASRTSGRGSSSYNEQFF
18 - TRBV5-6 CASSPRGGLAGVQYEQYF
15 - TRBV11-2 CASSSTGGGNQPQHF
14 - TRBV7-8 CASSISGAGQPQHF
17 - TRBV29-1 CSVEGGEETAAYNEQFF
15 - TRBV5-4 CASSHGGTGSETQYF